This entry is about one TCR beta chain. This sample was included in a study of blood T cell repertoires in COVID-19. Repertoires were generated with immunoSEQ multiplex PCR, while TCRdb's copy carries only in-frame clones and drops some. The sample yields 490,000 or so clones, around nine tenths seen once. Across about two dozen US areas, participants ranged in age from roughly 18 to 95 years. Participants had their cohort set by participant-reported clinical history. This CDR3 comprises 12 residues. V was cut by 0 bases and J by 11 bases, with 8 bases left in between. Germline lookup yields CDR1 SGHAT and CDR2 FQNNGV.

The receptor was isolated from a woman aged 40 to 55 who had recovered from COVID-19. What was sequenced was PBMCs or T cells enriched from blood (not recorded which). The genes are TRBV11-2 and TRBJ2-1, with D unclear. The CDR3 loop reads CASSLDVSKQFF. For the CDR3, the DNA is TGTGCCAGCAGCTTAGATGTAAGCAAGCAGTTCTTC.